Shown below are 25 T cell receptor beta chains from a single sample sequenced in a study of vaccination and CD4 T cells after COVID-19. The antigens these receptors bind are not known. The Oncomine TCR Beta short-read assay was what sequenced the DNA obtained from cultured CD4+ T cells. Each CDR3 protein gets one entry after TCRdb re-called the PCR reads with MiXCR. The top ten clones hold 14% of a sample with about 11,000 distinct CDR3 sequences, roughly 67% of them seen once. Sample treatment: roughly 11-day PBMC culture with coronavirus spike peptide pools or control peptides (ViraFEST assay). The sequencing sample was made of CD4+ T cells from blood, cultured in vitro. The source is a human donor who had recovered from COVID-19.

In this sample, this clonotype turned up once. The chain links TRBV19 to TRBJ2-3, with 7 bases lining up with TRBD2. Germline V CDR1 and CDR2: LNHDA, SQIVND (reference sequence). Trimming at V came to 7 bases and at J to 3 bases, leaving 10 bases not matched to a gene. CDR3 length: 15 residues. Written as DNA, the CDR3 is TGTGCCAGTAAAGGCGAGCGGGGCAGGACAGATACGCAGTATTTT. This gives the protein CASKGERGRTDTQYF.

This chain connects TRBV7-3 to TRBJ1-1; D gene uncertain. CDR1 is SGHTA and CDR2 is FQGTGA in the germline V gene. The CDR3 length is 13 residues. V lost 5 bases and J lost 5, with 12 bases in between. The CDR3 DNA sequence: TGTGCCAGCAGCCTGAAGGACGGAACTGAAGCTTTCTTT. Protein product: CASSLKDGTEAFF.

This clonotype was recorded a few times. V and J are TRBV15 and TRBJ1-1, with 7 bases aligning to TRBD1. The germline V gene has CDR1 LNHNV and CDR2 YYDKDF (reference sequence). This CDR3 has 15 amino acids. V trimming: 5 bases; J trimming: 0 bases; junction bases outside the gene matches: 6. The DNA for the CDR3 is TGTGCCACCAGCCCCGGGACAGTCATGAACACTGAAGCTTTCTTT. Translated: CATSPGTVMNTEAFF.

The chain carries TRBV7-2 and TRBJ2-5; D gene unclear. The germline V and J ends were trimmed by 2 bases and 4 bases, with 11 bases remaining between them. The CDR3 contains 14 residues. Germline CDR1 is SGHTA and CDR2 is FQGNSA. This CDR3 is CASSLFGQLETQYF. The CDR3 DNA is TGTGCCAGCAGCTTATTCGGCCAGCTAGAGACCCAGTACTTC.

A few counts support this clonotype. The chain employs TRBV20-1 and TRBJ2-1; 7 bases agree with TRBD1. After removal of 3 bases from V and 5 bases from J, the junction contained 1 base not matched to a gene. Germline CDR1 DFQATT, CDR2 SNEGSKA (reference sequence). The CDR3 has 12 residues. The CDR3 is CSASGTDNEQFF. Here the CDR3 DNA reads TGCAGTGCTAGTGGGACAGACAATGAGCAGTTCTTC.

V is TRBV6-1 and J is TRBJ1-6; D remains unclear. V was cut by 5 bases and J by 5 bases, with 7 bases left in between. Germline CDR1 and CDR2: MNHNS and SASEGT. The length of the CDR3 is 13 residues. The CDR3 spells CASSRINNSPLHF. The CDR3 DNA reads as TGTGCCAGCAGTAGAATAAATAATTCACCCCTCCACTTT.

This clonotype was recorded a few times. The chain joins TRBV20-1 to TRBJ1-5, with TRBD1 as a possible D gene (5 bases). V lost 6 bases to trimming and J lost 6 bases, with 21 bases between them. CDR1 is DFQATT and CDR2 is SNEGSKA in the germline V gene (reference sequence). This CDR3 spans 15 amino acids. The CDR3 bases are TGCAGTGCCAGGGAAGTGGCAGGGACCTTTCAGCCCCAGCATTTT. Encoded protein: CSAREVAGTFQPQHF.

CDR3 amino acids: CASSETSGRSGELFF. CDR3 DNA: TGTGCCAGCAGTGAGACTAGCGGGAGGTCTGGGGAGCTGTTTTTT. The V gene is TRBV6-2 or TRBV6-3, the J gene TRBJ2-2; 13 bases are shared with TRBD2. Germline V lookup: CDR1 MNHEY, CDR2 SVGEGT. The CDR3 totals 15 residues. The junction had 5 bases not matched to a gene; V was cut back by 5 bases and J by 8 bases.

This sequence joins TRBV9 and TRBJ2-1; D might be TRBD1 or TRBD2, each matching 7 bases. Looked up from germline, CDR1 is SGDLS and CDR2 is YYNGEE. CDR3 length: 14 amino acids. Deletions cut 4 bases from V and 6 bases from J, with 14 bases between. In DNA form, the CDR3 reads TGTGCCAGCAGCATGACAGGGAGGGGCAATGAGCAGTTCTTC. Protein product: CASSMTGRGNEQFF.

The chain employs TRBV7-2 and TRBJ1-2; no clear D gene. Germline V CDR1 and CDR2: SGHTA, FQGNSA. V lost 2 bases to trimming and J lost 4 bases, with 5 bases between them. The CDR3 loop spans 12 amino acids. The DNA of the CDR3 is TGTGCCAGCAGCTTAAGTCCCTATGGCTACACCTTC. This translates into CASSLSPYGYTF.

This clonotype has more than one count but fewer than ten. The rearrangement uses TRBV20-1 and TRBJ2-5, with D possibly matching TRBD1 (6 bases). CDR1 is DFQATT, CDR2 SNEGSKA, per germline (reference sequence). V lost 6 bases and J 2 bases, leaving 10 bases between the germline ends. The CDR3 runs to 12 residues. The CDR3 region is CSAAGQQETQYF. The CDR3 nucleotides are TGCAGTGCAGCCGGACAGCAAGAGACCCAGTACTTC.

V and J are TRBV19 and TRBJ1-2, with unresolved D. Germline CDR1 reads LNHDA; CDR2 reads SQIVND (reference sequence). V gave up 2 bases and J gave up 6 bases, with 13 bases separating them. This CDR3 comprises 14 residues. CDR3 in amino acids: CASSINRLRNGYTF. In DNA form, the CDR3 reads TGTGCCAGTAGTATAAATAGGCTACGGAATGGCTACACCTTC.

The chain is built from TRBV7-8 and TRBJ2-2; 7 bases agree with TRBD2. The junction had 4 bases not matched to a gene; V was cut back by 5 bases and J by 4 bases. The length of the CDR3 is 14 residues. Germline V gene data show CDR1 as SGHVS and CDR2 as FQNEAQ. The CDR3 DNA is TGTGCCAGCAGCATAGGGAGGGCCACCGGGGAGCTGTTTTTT. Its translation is CASSIGRATGELFF.

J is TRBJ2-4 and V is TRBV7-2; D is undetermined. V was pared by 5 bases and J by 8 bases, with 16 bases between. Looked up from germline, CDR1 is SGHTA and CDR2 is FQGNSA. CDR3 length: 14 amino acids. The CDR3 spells CASSPLGRVDIQYF. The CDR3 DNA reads TGTGCCAGCAGCCCCTTGGGTAGGGTGGACATTCAGTACTTC. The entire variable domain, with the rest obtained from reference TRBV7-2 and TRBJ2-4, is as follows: GAGVSQSPSNKVTEKGKDVELRCDPISGHTALYWYRQSLGQGLEFLIYFQGNSAPDKSGLPSDRFSAERTGGSVSTLTIQRTQQEDSAVYLCASSPLGRVDIQYFGAGTRLSVL.

The CDR3 nucleotides read TGTGCCAGCATGGTTCCCTCGGGGACTGAAGCTTTCTTT. This translates into CASMVPSGTEAFF. The chain carries TRBV2 and TRBJ1-1; D is unresolved. The CDR3 is 13 amino acids. Germline assignment: CDR1 SNHLY and CDR2 FYNNEI. The ends were cut back, 7 bases at V and 5 bases at J, with 14 bases in the middle.

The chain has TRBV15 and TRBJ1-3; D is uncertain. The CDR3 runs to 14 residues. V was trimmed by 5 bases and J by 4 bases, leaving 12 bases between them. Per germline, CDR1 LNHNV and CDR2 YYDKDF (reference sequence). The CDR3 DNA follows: TGTGCCACCAGCTGGAGTTCGGGCGGAAACACCATATATTTT. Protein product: CATSWSSGGNTIYF.

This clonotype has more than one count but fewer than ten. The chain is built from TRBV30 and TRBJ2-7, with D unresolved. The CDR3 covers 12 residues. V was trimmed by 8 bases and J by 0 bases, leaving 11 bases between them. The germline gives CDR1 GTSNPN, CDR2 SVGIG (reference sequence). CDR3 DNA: TGTGCCGGGAAAGCCGCCTCCTACGAGCAGTACTTC. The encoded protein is CAGKAASYEQYF.

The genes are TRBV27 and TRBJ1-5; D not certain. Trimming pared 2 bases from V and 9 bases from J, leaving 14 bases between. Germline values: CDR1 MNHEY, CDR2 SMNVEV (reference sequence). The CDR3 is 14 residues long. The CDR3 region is CASSLLGKGGPQHF. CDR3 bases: TGTGCCAGCAGTTTACTCGGCAAGGGTGGGCCCCAGCATTTT.

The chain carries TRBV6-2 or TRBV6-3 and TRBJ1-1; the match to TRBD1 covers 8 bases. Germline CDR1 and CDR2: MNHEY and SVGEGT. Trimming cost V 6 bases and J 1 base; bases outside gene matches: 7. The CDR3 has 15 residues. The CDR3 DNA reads TGTGCCAGCAGAGACTTCGGGACAGGGAACACTGAAGCTTTCTTT. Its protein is CASRDFGTGNTEAFF.

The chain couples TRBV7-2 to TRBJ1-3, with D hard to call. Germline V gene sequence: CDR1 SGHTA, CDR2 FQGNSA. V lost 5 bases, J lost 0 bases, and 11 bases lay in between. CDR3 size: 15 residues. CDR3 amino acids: CASSPSRGSGNTIYF. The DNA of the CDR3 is TGTGCCAGCAGCCCCAGTCGGGGCTCTGGAAACACCATATATTTT.

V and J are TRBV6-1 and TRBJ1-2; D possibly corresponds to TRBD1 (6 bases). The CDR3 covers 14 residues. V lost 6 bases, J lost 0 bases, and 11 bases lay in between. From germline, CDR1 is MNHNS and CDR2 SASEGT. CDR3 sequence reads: CASRLDRTNYGYTF. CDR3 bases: TGTGCCAGCAGACTGGACAGAACTAACTATGGCTACACCTTC.

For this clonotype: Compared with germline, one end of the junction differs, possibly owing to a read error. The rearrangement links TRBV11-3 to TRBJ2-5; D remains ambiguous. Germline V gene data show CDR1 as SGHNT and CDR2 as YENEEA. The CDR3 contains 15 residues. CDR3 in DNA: TGTGCCAGCAGCGCAGTAGGCTCAGGAGCAGAGGCCCAGTACTTC. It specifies CASSAVGSGAEAQYF.

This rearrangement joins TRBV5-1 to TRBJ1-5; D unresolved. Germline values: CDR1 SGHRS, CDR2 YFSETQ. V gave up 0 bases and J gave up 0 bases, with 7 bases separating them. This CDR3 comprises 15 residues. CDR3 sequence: CASSLVSGSNQPQHF. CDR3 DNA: TGCGCCAGCAGCTTGGTATCGGGTAGCAATCAGCCCCAGCATTTT. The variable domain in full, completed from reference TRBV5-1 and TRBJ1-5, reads KAGVTQTPRYLIKTRGQQVTLSCSPISGHRSVSWYQQTPGQGLQFLFEYFSETQRNKGNFPGRFSGRQFSNSRSEMNVSTLELGDSALYLCASSLVSGSNQPQHFGDGTRLSIL.

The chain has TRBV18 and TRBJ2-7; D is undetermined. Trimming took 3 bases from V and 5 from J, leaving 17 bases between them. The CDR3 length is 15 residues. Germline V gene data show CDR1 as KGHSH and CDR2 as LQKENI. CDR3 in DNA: TGTGCCAGCTCACCTATTGACCGTAGTCGGGACGAGCAGTACTTC. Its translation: CASSPIDRSRDEQYF.

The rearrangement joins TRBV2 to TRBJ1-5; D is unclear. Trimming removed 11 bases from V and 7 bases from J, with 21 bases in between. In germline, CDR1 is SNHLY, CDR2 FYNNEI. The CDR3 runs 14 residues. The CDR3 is CAVSQDAVLQPQHF. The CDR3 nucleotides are TGTGCCGTCTCCCAGGACGCCGTCTTACAGCCCCAGCATTTT. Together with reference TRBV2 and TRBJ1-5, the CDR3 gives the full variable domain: EPEVTQTPSHQVTQMGQEVILRCVPISNHLYFYWYRQILGQKVEFLVSFYNNEISEKSEIFDDQFSVERPDGSNFTLKIRSTKLEDSAMYFCAVSQDAVLQPQHFGDGTRLSIL.